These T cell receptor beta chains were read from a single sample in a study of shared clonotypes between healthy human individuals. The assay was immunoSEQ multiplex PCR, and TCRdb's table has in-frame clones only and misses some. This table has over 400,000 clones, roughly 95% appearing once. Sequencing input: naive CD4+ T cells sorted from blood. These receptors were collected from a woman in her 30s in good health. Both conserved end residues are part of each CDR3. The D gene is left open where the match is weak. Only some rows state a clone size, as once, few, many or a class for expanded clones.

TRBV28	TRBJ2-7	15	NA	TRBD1	CASSLGQDFSYEQYF	TGTGCCAGCAGTTTGGGACAGGATTTTTCCTACGAGCAGTACTTC
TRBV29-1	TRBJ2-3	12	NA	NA	CSVDQLTDTQYF	TGCAGCGTTGACCAGCTCACAGATACGCAGTATTTT
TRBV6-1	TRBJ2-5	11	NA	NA	CASTEVETQYF	TGTGCCAGCACCGAAGTGGAGACCCAGTACTTC
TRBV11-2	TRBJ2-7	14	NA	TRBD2	CASSQSGRRIEQYF	TGTGCCAGCAGCCAAAGCGGGAGACGGATCGAGCAGTACTTC
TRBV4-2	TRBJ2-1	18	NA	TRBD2	CASSQDQLSGTSYNEQFF	TGTGCCAGCAGCCAAGATCAATTGAGCGGGACCTCCTACAATGAGCAGTTCTTC
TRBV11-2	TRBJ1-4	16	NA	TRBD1	CASSSRTGGLREKLFF	TGTGCCAGCAGCTCGCGGACAGGGGGCCTACGTGAAAAACTGTTTTTT
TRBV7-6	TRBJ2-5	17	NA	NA	CASSLEAGGRGSETQYF	TGTGCCAGCAGCTTAGAAGCCGGAGGGAGGGGGTCCGAGACCCAGTACTTC
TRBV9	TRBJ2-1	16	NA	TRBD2	CASSVDSYGTINEQFF	TGTGCCAGCAGCGTAGATTCTTATGGGACTATCAATGAGCAGTTCTTC
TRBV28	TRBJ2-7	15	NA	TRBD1	CASSSSGQGLLEQYF	TGTGCCAGCAGTTCGTCGGGACAGGGTCTCCTGGAGCAGTACTTC
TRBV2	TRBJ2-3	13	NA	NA	CASSVLGSDTQYF	TGTGCCAGCAGTGTCCTAGGGTCGGATACGCAGTATTTT
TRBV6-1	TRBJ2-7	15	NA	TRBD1	CASREPTGGSYEQYF	TGTGCCAGCAGAGAACCTACAGGGGGATCCTACGAGCAGTACTTC
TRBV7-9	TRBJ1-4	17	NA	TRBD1	CASSLGQVFATNEKLFF	TGTGCCAGCAGCTTGGGACAGGTGTTTGCAACTAATGAAAAACTGTTTTTT
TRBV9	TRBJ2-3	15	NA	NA	CASSPQIKSIDTQYF	TGTGCCAGCAGCCCCCAGATCAAAAGCATAGATACGCAGTATTTT
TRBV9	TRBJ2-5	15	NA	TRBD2	CASSISGNDQETQYF	TGTGCCAGCAGCATAAGCGGGAACGACCAAGAGACCCAGTACTTC
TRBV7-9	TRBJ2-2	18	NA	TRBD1	CASSLVAVGQGWPGELFF	TGTGCCAGCAGCTTAGTGGCCGTAGGACAGGGGTGGCCCGGGGAGCTGTTTTTT
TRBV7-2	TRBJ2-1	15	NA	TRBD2	CASSPGLAGGHEQFF	TGTGCCAGCAGCCCTGGATTAGCGGGCGGCCATGAGCAGTTCTTC
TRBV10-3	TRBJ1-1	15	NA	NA	CAISGGLGESTEAFF	TGTGCCATCAGTGGAGGCCTTGGGGAGTCCACTGAAGCTTTCTTT
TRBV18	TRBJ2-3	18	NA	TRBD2	CASSPLGSGRPEGDTQYF	TGTGCCAGCTCACCCCTGGGGAGCGGGAGGCCGGAGGGAGATACGCAGTATTTT
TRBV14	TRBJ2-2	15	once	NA	CASSGGRFGTGELFF	TGTGCCAGCAGCGGGGGACGGTTTGGAACCGGGGAGCTGTTTTTT
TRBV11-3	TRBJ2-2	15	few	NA	CASSLPGRNTGELFF	TGTGCCAGCAGCTTACCGGGACGCAACACCGGGGAGCTGTTTTTT
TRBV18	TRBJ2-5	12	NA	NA	CASSLYQETQYF	TGTGCCAGCTCACTGTACCAAGAGACCCAGTACTTC
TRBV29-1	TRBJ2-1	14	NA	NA	CSVEDRRVRNEQFF	TGCAGCGTTGAAGATCGAAGAGTACGTAATGAGCAGTTCTTC